The 27 T cell receptor beta chains below were found in one sample sequenced in a study of T cells in Graves' hyperthyroidism and ophthalmopathy. Researchers took RNA transcripts and amplified the TCR beta CDR3 regions from them. The study used the HTBI primer set for a first-round RT-PCR of the TCR CDR3. TCRdb reprocessed the multiplex PCR reads via MiXCR and lists one record per CDR3 protein. The sample lists about 560,000 distinct CDR3 sequences; around 15% were seen once. The sample consisted of blood. The receptors stem from a woman in her thirties or forties with Graves' hyperthyroidism.

This clonotype showed up many times. The chain has TRBV20-1 and TRBJ2-3; a possible D gene is TRBD1 (6 bases). Germline CDR1 and CDR2: DFQATT and SNEGSKA (reference sequence). V shed 5 bases and J shed 0 bases, with 15 bases lying between them. This CDR3 has 15 residues. This CDR3 reads CSAARTAASTDTQYF. DNA of the CDR3: TGCAGTGCTGCCAGGACAGCAGCTAGCACAGATACGCAGTATTTT.

This clonotype has only a few counts. The junction differs from germline at one of its ends, possibly a read error. The chain employs TRBV7-2 and TRBJ2-4; 11 bases line up with TRBD2. Germline assignment: CDR1 SGHTA and CDR2 FQGNSA. The length of the CDR3 is 16 residues. The CDR3, as DNA: TGTGCCAGCAGCCTAGCATTAGCGGGAGGGCCTCACATTCAGTACTTC. It codes for CASSLALAGGPHIQYF.

J is TRBJ2-7 and V is TRBV6-1; maybe TRBD2 (5 bases). CDR3 length: 13 amino acids. The germline gives CDR1 MNHNS, CDR2 SASEGT. V lost 4 bases, J lost 8 bases, and 15 bases lay in between. The CDR3 bases are TGTGCCAGCAGTGTCGGGATAACCTTACAGCAGTACTTC. The encoded protein is CASSVGITLQQYF.

This clonotype was detected many times. The chain combines TRBV11-3 with TRBJ1-2; D possibly corresponds to TRBD1 (6 bases). The CDR3 loop spans 14 amino acids. CDR1 is SGHNT, CDR2 YENEEA, per germline. Trimming removed 0 bases at V and 7 bases at J, with 12 bases between. CDR3 nucleotides: TGTGCCAGCAGCTTAGATACAGGGTATCGTGGCTACACCTTC. It specifies CASSLDTGYRGYTF.

This clonotype was observed at least ten times. The rearrangement links TRBV12-3 or TRBV12-4 to TRBJ1-5, with TRBD1 matching 10 bases. The CDR3 is made up of 16 amino acids. V trimming: 3 bases; J trimming: 9 bases; junction bases outside the gene matches: 11. The CDR3: CASSLDRDRGFAPQHF. Here the CDR3 DNA reads TGTGCCAGCAGTTTGGACCGGGACAGGGGTTTCGCGCCCCAGCATTTT.

This clonotype was detected only a few times. The V and J genes are TRBV25-1 and TRBJ2-5; D possibly corresponds to TRBD1 (6 bases). This CDR3 comprises 15 residues. V was shortened by 1 base and J by 5 bases, with 14 bases between the two germline ends. From germline, CDR1 is MGHDK and CDR2 SYGVNS. The chain's CDR3 is CASSEFSLGAETQYF. The CDR3 DNA sequence: TGTGCCAGCAGTGAATTTTCGTTGGGGGCCGAGACCCAGTACTTC. Full variable domain (remainder filled in from reference TRBV25-1 and TRBJ2-5): EADIYQTPRYLVIGTGKKITLECSQTMGHDKMYWYQQDPGMELHLIHYSYGVNSTEKGDLSSESTVSRIRTEHFPLTLESARPSHTSQYLCASSEFSLGAETQYFGPGTRLLVL.

This clonotype was observed at least ten times. The rearrangement joins TRBV11-1 to TRBJ1-1; D remains unclear. V lost 3 bases and J lost 1, with 9 bases in between. Looked up from germline, CDR1 is SGHAT and CDR2 is FQDESV (reference sequence). The CDR3 has 14 amino acids. The CDR3 sequence is CASSFNPENTEAFF. The CDR3 nucleotides are TGTGCCAGCAGCTTTAACCCGGAGAACACTGAAGCTTTCTTT.

In its sample, this clonotype was seen many times. The chain uses TRBV3-1 and TRBJ1-6; D is unclear. V lost 0 bases and J 0 bases, leaving 6 bases between the germline ends. CDR1 is LGHDT, CDR2 YNNKEL, per germline (reference sequence). CDR3 length: 16 residues. CDR3: CASSQDARSYNSPLHF. The CDR3, as DNA: TGTGCCAGCAGCCAAGACGCCCGCTCCTATAATTCACCCCTCCACTTT.

This clonotype has ten or more counts. The rearrangement joins TRBV20-1 to TRBJ2-1; D uncertain. Germline lookup yields CDR1 DFQATT and CDR2 SNEGSKA (reference sequence). V lost 0 bases to trimming and J lost 6 bases, with 12 bases between them. This CDR3 is 14 amino acids long. The CDR3 nucleotides read TGCAGTGCTAGAGATCTGCTAGTTGGCAATGAGCAGTTCTTC. Its translation is CSARDLLVGNEQFF.

The chain couples TRBV4-1 to TRBJ2-1; D is uncertain. Per germline, CDR1 MGHRA and CDR2 YSYEKL. V was pared by 2 bases and J by 6 bases, with 5 bases between. This CDR3 has 12 residues. The CDR3 DNA reads as TGCGCCAGCAGCCAATTCACCAATGAGCAGTTCTTC. This sequence encodes CASSQFTNEQFF.

The chain employs TRBV5-1 and TRBJ2-7, with D possibly matching TRBD2 (5 bases). The CDR3 extends over 16 amino acids. Per the germline V gene, CDR1 is SGHRS and CDR2 is YFSETQ. V was clipped by 0 bases and J by 0 bases, with 13 bases between them. The DNA for the CDR3 is TGCGCCAGCAGCTTGGTTGCCGCGGGCAGCTCCTACGAGCAGTACTTC. Its protein product is CASSLVAAGSSYEQYF.

The rearrangement joins TRBV5-4 to TRBJ2-1; 13 bases match TRBD2. V lost 0 bases, J lost 1 base, and 10 bases stayed unmatched. CDR3 length: 20 residues. Germline V gives CDR1 SGHNT, CDR2 YYREEE (reference sequence). CDR3 DNA: TGTGCCAGCAGCTTGGACGGACTAGCGGGAGTAGCATTATCCTACAATGAGCAGTTCTTC. Translation gives CASSLDGLAGVALSYNEQFF.

This clonotype was found many times. The J gene is TRBJ1-5, the V gene TRBV3-1; D gene unclear. Germline V gene data show CDR1 as LGHDT and CDR2 as YNNKEL (reference sequence). V lost 1 base, J lost 4 bases, and 11 bases lay in between. The CDR3 is made up of 15 amino acids. CDR3 nucleotide sequence: TGTGCCAGCAGCCAAGCCCTGGACCGAAATCAGCCCCAGCATTTT. Translated: CASSQALDRNQPQHF.

This clonotype came up many times. The chain couples TRBV7-2 to TRBJ1-6; no clear D. This CDR3 is 13 amino acids long. V was shortened by 1 base and J by 7 bases, with 5 bases between the two germline ends. The germline CDR1 and CDR2 sequences are SGHTA and FQGNSA. CDR3: CASSLEQNSPLHF. The CDR3 region has the DNA TGTGCCAGCAGCTTAGAACAGAATTCACCCCTCCACTTT. The whole variable domain, filled in from reference TRBV7-2 and TRBJ1-6, reads GAGVSQSPSNKVTEKGKDVELRCDPISGHTALYWYRQSLGQGLEFLIYFQGNSAPDKSGLPSDRFSAERTGGSVSTLTIQRTQQEDSAVYLCASSLEQNSPLHFGNGTRLTVT.

The sample holds many counts of this clonotype. The gene calls are TRBV7-9 and TRBJ1-1; no definite D call. Per germline, CDR1 SEHNR and CDR2 FQNEAQ (reference sequence). There are 18 residues in the CDR3. V shed 4 bases and J shed 0 bases, with 21 bases lying between them. The CDR3 loop reads CASSSSLGRRSMNTEAFF. The CDR3 nucleotides read TGTGCCAGCAGCTCATCCCTCGGACGGCGAAGCATGAACACTGAAGCTTTCTTT.

This clonotype appeared many times. V is TRBV7-2 and J is TRBJ2-2, with 9 bases fitting TRBD2. Trimming removed 3 bases from V and 7 bases from J; junction bases left unmatched: 6. The CDR3 is 15 amino acids. Germline CDR1 and CDR2: SGHTA and FQGNSA. The CDR3 reads CASSLDSGSIGELFF. CDR3 DNA sequence: TGTGCCAGCAGCTTGGATAGCGGGAGCATCGGGGAGCTGTTTTTT.

The V call is TRBV5-1, the J call TRBJ2-1; a weak D match, TRBD2 (7 bases). The germline CDR1 and CDR2 sequences are SGHRS and YFSETQ. The CDR3 spans 17 residues. V lost 0 bases and J 7 bases, leaving 20 bases between the germline ends. In nucleotides, the CDR3 is TGCGCCAGCAGCTTGGTAGGTAGCGGGCCGAGGGGGAATGAGCAGTTCTTC. This codes for CASSLVGSGPRGNEQFF.

This clonotype was counted many times. V is TRBV7-9 and J is TRBJ2-1; 10 bases line up with TRBD2. Germline CDR1 and CDR2: SEHNR and FQNEAQ (reference sequence). The CDR3 is made up of 16 amino acids. Losses at the gene ends were 5 bases for V and 8 bases for J; bases not matched to a gene: 12. This chain's CDR3 is CASSPTFGLAGDEQFF. CDR3 nucleotide sequence: TGTGCCAGCAGCCCAACTTTTGGGCTAGCGGGAGATGAGCAGTTCTTC.

The chain has TRBV5-8 and TRBJ1-4; D possibly corresponds to TRBD1 (5 bases). Germline lookup yields CDR1 SGHTS and CDR2 YDEGEE. The CDR3 is 14 residues long. V shed 2 bases and J shed 7 bases, with 12 bases lying between them. The CDR3 DNA follows: TGTGCCAGCAGCTTAGGAGGGCAGGGTGAAAAACTGTTTTTT. It specifies CASSLGGQGEKLFF.

This clonotype occurred a few times. The rearrangement links TRBV7-3 to TRBJ2-2; D call uncertain. Trimming left V 5 bases short and J 0 bases short, with 10 bases between. Germline V gene sequence: CDR1 SGHTA, CDR2 FQGTGA. This CDR3 is 15 amino acids long. CDR3 sequence (DNA): TGTGCCAGCAGCCCCTCGGCAGCGAACACCGGGGAGCTGTTTTTT. It is translated as CASSPSAANTGELFF.

This clonotype was counted ten times or more. The rearrangement joins TRBV28 to TRBJ1-3; TRBD1 matches at 9 bases. The germline V gene has CDR1 MDHEN and CDR2 SYDVKM. This CDR3 comprises 16 residues. V gave up 5 bases and J gave up 0 bases; unmatched junction bases: 5. CDR3 sequence: CASSGDRVNSGNTIYF. The CDR3 nucleotides read TGTGCCAGCAGTGGGGACAGGGTCAACTCTGGAAACACCATATATTTT.

This clonotype was detected ten times or more. The J gene is TRBJ2-7, the V gene TRBV29-1, with a possible D match to TRBD1 (6 bases). The CDR3 runs 12 residues. The germline CDR1 and CDR2 sequences are SQVTM and ANQGSEA. V was clipped by 6 bases and J by 2 bases, with 11 bases between them. CDR3 nucleotides: TGCAGCGTAGGGGACAACCCCTACGAGCAGTACTTC. This sequence encodes CSVGDNPYEQYF.

The chain uses TRBV12-3 or TRBV12-4 and TRBJ1-3, with D perhaps matching TRBD1 (5 bases). The CDR3 is made up of 14 amino acids. Trimming took off 3 bases at V and 1 base at J, with 7 bases between the two ends. CDR3 sequence (DNA): TGTGCCAGCAGTTTGGGGGAATCTGGAAACACCATATATTTT. Protein product: CASSLGESGNTIYF.

This clonotype was seen a few times. The chain combines TRBV19 with TRBJ2-1; no clear D. The germline V gene encodes CDR1 LNHDA and CDR2 SQIVND (reference sequence). V was cut by 5 bases and J by 10 bases, with 12 bases left in between. The CDR3 is made up of 12 amino acids. The CDR3 loop reads CASSAPVGEQFF. The CDR3 DNA reads TGTGCCAGTAGTGCCCCCGTTGGGGAGCAGTTCTTC.

This clonotype was counted a few times. The chain uses TRBV24-1 and TRBJ2-2; D might be TRBD1 (5 bases). CDR3 length: 15 residues. Germline CDR1 is KGHDR and CDR2 is SFDVKD. Trimming cost V 4 bases and J 6 bases, with 14 bases left between them. The CDR3 loop is CATSDSALGAGELFF. The CDR3 DNA reads TGTGCCACCAGTGACTCCGCGCTAGGGGCCGGGGAGCTGTTTTTT.

This clonotype was seen ten or more times. This chain links TRBV30 with TRBJ2-2, with D unclear. The CDR3 is 11 amino acids. Germline CDR1 reads GTSNPN; CDR2 reads SVGIG (reference sequence). V lost 4 bases to trimming and J lost 5 bases, with 5 bases between them. The CDR3 DNA is TGTGCCTGGAAGTTGACCGGGGAGCTGTTTTTT. Encoded protein: CAWKLTGELFF. Looking up the rest from reference TRBV30 and TRBJ2-2 gives the full variable domain: SQTIHQWPATLVQPVGSPLSLECTVEGTSNPNLYWYRQAAGRGLQLLFYSVGIGQISSEVPQNLSASRPQDRQFILSSKKLLLSDSGFYLCAWKLTGELFFGEGSRLTVL.

This clonotype was seen repeatedly, ten times or more. The rearrangement joins TRBV18 to TRBJ1-1; perhaps TRBD1 as D (5 bases). The CDR3 is 14 residues long. Trimming cost V 2 bases and J 2 bases, with 9 bases left between them. Germline V gene lookup returns CDR1 KGHSH and CDR2 LQKENI. As DNA, the CDR3 is TGTGCCAGCTCACCAGACCAGGGTAACACTGAAGCTTTCTTT. This sequence encodes CASSPDQGNTEAFF. The whole variable domain, remainder taken from reference TRBV18 and TRBJ1-1, is NAGVMQNPRHLVRRRGQEARLRCSPMKGHSHVYWYRQLPEEGLKFMVYLQKENIIDESGMPKERFSAEFPKEGPSILRIQQVVRGDSAAYFCASSPDQGNTEAFFGQGTRLTVV.